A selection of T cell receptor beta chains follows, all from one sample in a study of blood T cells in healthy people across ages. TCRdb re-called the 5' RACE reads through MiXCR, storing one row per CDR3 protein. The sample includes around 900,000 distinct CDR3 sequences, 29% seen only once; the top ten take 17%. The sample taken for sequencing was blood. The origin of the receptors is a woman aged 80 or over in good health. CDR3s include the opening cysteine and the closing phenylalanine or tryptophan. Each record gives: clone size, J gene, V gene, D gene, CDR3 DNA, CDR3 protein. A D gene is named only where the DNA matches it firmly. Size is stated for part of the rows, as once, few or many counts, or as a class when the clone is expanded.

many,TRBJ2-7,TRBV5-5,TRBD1,TGTGCCAGCAGCCTAGCTTCAGGGGGCCCCTACGAGCAGTACTTC,CASSLASGGPYEQYF
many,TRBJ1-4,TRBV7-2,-,TGTGCCAGCAGCCCTGCCGGGGGTGGGAGCGGGGAAAAACTGTTTTTT,CASSPAGGGSGEKLFF
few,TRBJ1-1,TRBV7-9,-,TGTGCCAGCAGCTTAGTAAGGCCTAGTGAAGCTTTCTTT,CASSLVRPSEAFF
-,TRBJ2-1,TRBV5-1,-,TGCGCCAGCAGCTTCGGAAGAAGCTCCTACGATGAGCAGTTCTTC,CASSFGRSSYDEQFF
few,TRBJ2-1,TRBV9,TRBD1,TGTGCCAGCAGCGTAGGACAGGGCGCCTACGAGCAGTTCTTC,CASSVGQGAYEQFF
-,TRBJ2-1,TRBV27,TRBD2,TGTGCCAACAGTTTAATGGGACTAGCGGGGGCAGGGGGGCAGTTCTTC,CANSLMGLAGAGGQFF
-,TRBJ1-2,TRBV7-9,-,TGTGCCAGCAACTTAGTGACTTTAACATATGGCTACACCTTC,CASNLVTLTYGYTF
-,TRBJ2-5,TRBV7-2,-,TGTGCCTGCAGCTCGGGGACGCAGCGATGGTCGGGGGAGACCCAGTACTTC,CACSSGTQRWSGETQYF
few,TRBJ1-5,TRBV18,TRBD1,TGTGCCAGCTCACCAAGGGGGGACAGAAATCAGCCCCAGCATTTT,CASSPRGDRNQPQHF
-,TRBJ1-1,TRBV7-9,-,TGTGCCAGCAGCTTATCAATTTATATCGGGGAGAACACTGAAGCTTTCTTT,CASSLSIYIGENTEAFF
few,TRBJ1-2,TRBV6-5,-,TGTGCCAGCAGTTATGTCCCTTCGGGCCGGAACTATGGCTACACCTTC,CASSYVPSGRNYGYTF
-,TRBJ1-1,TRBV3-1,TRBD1,TGTGCCAGCCGGGACAGGGGTACGAACACTGAAGCTTTCTTT,CASRDRGTNTEAFF
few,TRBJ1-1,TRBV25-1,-,TGTGCCAGCAGTGAATATCACAGTAACACTGAAGCTTTCTTT,CASSEYHSNTEAFF
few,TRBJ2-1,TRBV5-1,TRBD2,TGCGCCAGCAGCCTTAGCGGGGGGGCCTACTACAATGAGCAGTTCTTC,CASSLSGGAYYNEQFF
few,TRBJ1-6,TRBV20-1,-,TGCAGTGCTACTACCACAGGGCCCGTAGGCCCCCTCCACTTT,CSATTTGPVGPLHF
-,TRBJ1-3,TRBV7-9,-,TGTGCCAGCAGCCCCTCCGGGGGAAGCTCTGGAAACACCATATATTTT,CASSPSGGSSGNTIYF
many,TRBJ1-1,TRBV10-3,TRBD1,TGTGCCATCAGCGAGGACAGGGGGCTCGGAGCTTTCTTT,CAISEDRGLGAFF
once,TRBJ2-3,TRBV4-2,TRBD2,TGTGCCAGCAGCCAAGAGGCCGGGACTAGCAGTTCAGATACGCAGTATTTT,CASSQEAGTSSSDTQYF
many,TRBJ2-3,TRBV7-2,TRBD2,TGTGCCAGCAGCGTAACTAGCGGGCTGACAGATACGCAGTATTTT,CASSVTSGLTDTQYF
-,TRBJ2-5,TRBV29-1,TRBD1,TGCAGCGCTTCAGGGGGCAAAGAGGCCCAGTACTTC,CSASGGKEAQYF
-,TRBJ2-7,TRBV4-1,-,TGCGCCAGCAGCCAAGGTGTTGTTGACGAGCAGTACTTC,CASSQGVVDEQYF
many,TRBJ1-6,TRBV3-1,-,TGTGCCAGCAGCCGGCGGGGTACGGATTCACCCCTCCACTTT,CASSRRGTDSPLHF
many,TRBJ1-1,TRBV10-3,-,TGTGCCATCAGTGACACACCCGAGGGCCCCCGGGGAGCTTTCTTT,CAISDTPEGPRGAFF
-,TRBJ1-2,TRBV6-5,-,TGTGCCAGCAGTTCTCGGGGGAAGAACTATGGCTACACCTTC,CASSSRGKNYGYTF
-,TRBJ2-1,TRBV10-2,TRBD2,TGCGCCAGCAGCACCGGGGCCCCCTTAGCGGGGGGATGGAATGAGCAGTTCTTC,CASSTGAPLAGGWNEQFF
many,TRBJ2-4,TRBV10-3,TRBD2,TGTGCCATCAGTGAGTCCCTAGCCGGGGGGATAAACATTCAGTACTTC,CAISESLAGGINIQYF
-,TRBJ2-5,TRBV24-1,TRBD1,TGTGCCACCAGTGATTCTACAGGGGGACGAGAGACCCAGTACTTC,CATSDSTGGRETQYF
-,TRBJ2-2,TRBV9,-,TGTGCCAGCAGCGTAGTACCAGCGGAGAACACCGGGGAGCTGTTTTTT,CASSVVPAENTGELFF